This note documents a single T cell receptor beta chain sequence. This record belongs to a study of CD8 T cells in Susac syndrome. The V and J ends lost 6 bases and 14 bases, in that order; junction bases with no gene match: 14. Germline V lookup: CDR1 LNHNV, CDR2 YYDKDF (reference sequence). This CDR3 comprises 15 residues. Reverse transcription of about 0.5 to 1 ug RNA was carried out with random hexamers. TCRdb called the immunoSEQ multiplex PCR reads again in MiXCR, with one record for every CDR3 protein. The sample holds 300,000 or so distinct CDR3 sequences, about 90% seen once. This chain joins TRBV15 and TRBJ2-3; 13 nucleotides line up with TRBD2. The TCR comes from a human donor with multiple sclerosis. The material sequenced was CD4+ T cells from PBMCs. As DNA, the CDR3 is TGTGCCACCAGTCCTCGACTAGCGGGAGGAGCATCTCGGTATTTT. Its protein is CATSPRLAGGASRYF.